Listed below are T cell receptor beta chains from one sample, sequenced in a study of blood T cell repertoires in COVID-19. Some clones are missing from TCRdb's copy, which holds only in-frame ones; the method was immunoSEQ multiplex PCR. The sample shows about 95,000 clones, approximately 84% of them seen only once. What was sequenced was peripheral blood. These receptor sequences come from an elderly man with active or convalescent COVID-19. Both conserved end residues are part of each CDR3. The D gene is left open where the match is weak. Some rows have no size entry. The others give once, few or many, or a class for an expanded clone.

v_gene	len	abundance	j_gene	d_gene	CDR3nt	CDR3aa
TRBV6-5	15	-	TRBJ2-7	TRBD1	TGTGCCAGCAGTCCTCGGACAGGGGCAACCTACGAGCAGTACTTC	CASSPRTGATYEQYF
TRBV9	15	-	TRBJ2-1	TRBD1	TGTGCCAGCAGTCCTGACAGGGCCCCCTACAATGAGCAGTTCTTC	CASSPDRAPYNEQFF
TRBV30	13	-	TRBJ1-1	TRBD1	TGTGCCTGGAGCGCAACAGGGGACACTGAAGCTTTCTTT	CAWSATGDTEAFF
TRBV7-2	14	-	TRBJ1-5	-	TGTGCCAGCAGCGAGCCGGGGGGTGACCAGCCCCAGCATTTT	CASSEPGGDQPQHF
TRBV19	11	-	TRBJ1-1	-	TGTGCCACCCATCCAGGGACTGAAGCTTTCTTT	CATHPGTEAFF
TRBV4-1	16	-	TRBJ1-3	-	TGCGCCAGCAGCCTCCACCGGGACTTGGCTGGAAACACCATATATTTT	CASSLHRDLAGNTIYF
TRBV13	14	few	TRBJ1-1	-	TGTGCCAGCAGCCCGCGGGGAGCCATCACTGAAGCTTTCTTT	CASSPRGAITEAFF
TRBV11-2	14	-	TRBJ2-2	TRBD1	TGTGCCAGCAGCCCGGACAGGGTCACCGGGGAGCTGTTTTTT	CASSPDRVTGELFF
TRBV19	17	few	TRBJ2-2	TRBD1	TGTGCCAGTATACGGACAGGGGGCGAATCGGGCACCGGGGAGCTGTTTTTT	CASIRTGGESGTGELFF
TRBV6-5	13	-	TRBJ1-5	-	TGTGCCAGCAGGAACAGGGTCAGGCAGCCCCAGCATTTT	CASRNRVRQPQHF
TRBV6-5	14	-	TRBJ2-2	-	TGTGCCAGCACCACTAGATGGGAAGCCGGGGAGCTGTTTTTT	CASTTRWEAGELFF
TRBV2	13	-	TRBJ1-4	TRBD1	TGTGCCAGTAGGATCCAGGGGGGTGAAAAACTGTTTTTT	CASRIQGGEKLFF
TRBV3-1/TRBV3-2	15	-	TRBJ2-7	TRBD1	TGTGCCAGCAGCCAAGTTCCGTCAGGGGGCTACGAGCAGTACTTC	CASSQVPSGGYEQYF
TRBV28	13	few	TRBJ1-6	-	TGTGCCAGCAGTTTCAGGGGATCGGTGCCCCTCCACTTT	CASSFRGSVPLHF
TRBV28	13	-	TRBJ1-4	-	TGTGCCAGCAGTCCGGGGGGCGATGAAAAACTGTTTTTT	CASSPGGDEKLFF
TRBV12-3/TRBV12-4	12	-	TRBJ1-4	-	TGTGCCAGCGGCGGCCTCAGGAGGGAACTGTTTTTT	CASGGLRRELFF
TRBV10-2	15	-	TRBJ1-1	-	TGCGCCAGCAGAAGGACGTCAGGGGTGAACACTGAAGCTTTCTTT	CASRRTSGVNTEAFF
TRBV12-5	15	-	TRBJ2-7	TRBD2	TGTGCTAGTGCTCCCCCGTTAGCGGGTCGGTACGAGCAGTACTTC	CASAPPLAGRYEQYF
TRBV19	14	-	TRBJ1-2	-	TGTGCCAGTACCCAGACAGGCCACAACTATGGCTACACCTTC	CASTQTGHNYGYTF
TRBV10-3	13	once	TRBJ1-2	-	TGTGCCGTCAGGGCCCCACCGTACTATGGCTACACCTTC	CAVRAPPYYGYTF
TRBV5-1	14	-	TRBJ1-4	-	TGCGCCAGCAGCTTCGACGGAGGGGATGAAAAACTGTTTTTT	CASSFDGGDEKLFF
TRBV6-9	17	once	TRBJ2-6	-	TGTGCCAGCAGTTCGGGGTCCGGCCCTTCTGGGGCCAACGTCCTGACTTTC	CASSSGSGPSGANVLTF
TRBV5-6	14	few	TRBJ1-6	-	TGTGCCAGCAGCTTGGGGGGGCGCGGTTCACCCCTCCACTTT	CASSLGGRGSPLHF
TRBV9	15	-	TRBJ1-5	TRBD1	TGTGCCAGCAGCGTAGGGGGGACAGGGGATCAGCCCCAGCATTTT	CASSVGGTGDQPQHF
TRBV6-5	16	-	TRBJ2-5	TRBD2	TGTGCCAGCAGTTCCACCCCGGGGGGGCCTGGGGAGACCCAGTACTTC	CASSSTPGGPGETQYF
TRBV12-3/TRBV12-4	13	few	TRBJ1-2	-	TGTGCCAGCAGTACGACCGGGGTGGGGGGCTACACCTTC	CASSTTGVGGYTF